The 20 T cell receptor beta chains below were found in one sample sequenced in a study of blood T cell repertoires in COVID-19. The protocol was immunoSEQ multiplex PCR, while the TCRdb copy is restricted to in-frame clones and leaves out a portion. In the table there are around 150,000 clones, about 87% of which are singletons. The sequenced sample consisted of peripheral blood. The source is a woman in her seventies with COVID-19, enrolled during active disease.

This clone has only one observation. This chain joins TRBV6-5 and TRBJ1-2, with no clear D. This CDR3 contains 10 residues. Germline loops: CDR1 MNHEY, CDR2 SVGAGI. Trimming shortened V by 6 bases and J by 5 bases, and 4 bases separated the two germline ends. The CDR3 loop reads CASREYGYTF. In nucleotides, the CDR3 is TGTGCCAGCAGGGAGTATGGCTACACCTTC.

The chain carries TRBV18 and TRBJ1-1, with 7 bases lining up with TRBD1. The J segment lost 1 base and the V segment lost 2 bases, leaving 4 bases of the junction unmatched. In germline, CDR1 is KGHSH, CDR2 LQKENI. The CDR3 has 15 amino acids. This CDR3 is CASSPTGVANTEAFF. The CDR3, as DNA: TGTGCCAGCTCACCAACAGGGGTTGCGAACACTGAAGCTTTCTTT.

The gene calls are TRBV11-2 and TRBJ2-3; D is undetermined. V lost 2 bases to trimming and J lost 6 bases, with 12 bases between them. This CDR3 region has 14 residues. Germline V gene lookup returns CDR1 SGHAT and CDR2 FQNNGV. Here the CDR3 DNA reads TGTGCCAGCAGCTTATCGAGGATGACGGATACGCAGTATTTT. This gives the protein CASSLSRMTDTQYF. Full variable domain (outside the CDR3, taken from reference TRBV11-2 and TRBJ2-3): EAGVAQSPRYKIIEKRQSVAFWCNPISGHATLYWYQQILGQGPKLLIQFQNNGVVDDSQLPKDRFSAERLKGVDSTLKIQPAKLEDSAVYLCASSLSRMTDTQYFGPGTRLTVL.

The chain employs TRBV13 and TRBJ2-5, with no clear D. CDR3 size: 14 residues. V was pared by 1 base and J by 5 bases, with 11 bases between. Germline V gene data show CDR1 as PRHDT and CDR2 as FYEKMQ (reference sequence). The CDR3 here is CASSLASGYETQYF. CDR3 bases: TGTGCCAGCAGCTTAGCCTCAGGTTACGAGACCCAGTACTTC.

The chain carries TRBV7-9 and TRBJ1-1; 9 bases line up with TRBD1. The CDR3 totals 13 residues. V trimming: 7 bases; J trimming: 7 bases; junction bases outside the gene matches: 7. Germline lookup yields CDR1 SEHNR and CDR2 FQNEAQ (reference sequence). CDR3 sequence: CASTFTGGSEAFF. CDR3 DNA: TGTGCCAGCACCTTCACAGGGGGCAGTGAAGCTTTCTTT. Filled out from reference TRBV7-9 and TRBJ1-1, the complete variable domain reads DTGVSQNPRHKITKRGQNVTFRCDPISEHNRLYWYRQTLGQGPEFLTYFQNEAQLEKSRLLSDRFSAERPKGSFSTLEIQRTEQGDSAMYLCASTFTGGSEAFFGQGTRLTVV.

The chain links TRBV19 to TRBJ2-4, with D perhaps matching TRBD2 (5 bases). Trimming removed 6 bases at V and 7 bases at J, with 13 bases between. The CDR3 extends over 13 amino acids. Germline V lookup: CDR1 LNHDA, CDR2 SQIVND (reference sequence). The CDR3 DNA follows: TGTGCCAGTAGCATCGCGGGTGGGAACATTCAGTACTTC. The encoded protein is CASSIAGGNIQYF.

The chain links TRBV9 to TRBJ1-3, with 8 bases identical to TRBD1. CDR1 and CDR2 (germline): SGDLS, YYNGEE. Unmatched junction bases numbered 8, after V lost 4 bases and J lost 2 bases. The CDR3 loop spans 16 amino acids. CDR3 in DNA: TGTGCCAGCAGCCCCCCCGACAGGGGCCCTGGAAACACCATATATTTT. Its protein product is CASSPPDRGPGNTIYF. Full variable domain (rest looked up from reference TRBV9 and TRBJ1-3): DSGVTQTPKHLITATGQRVTLRCSPRSGDLSVYWYQQSLDQGLQFLIQYYNGEERAKGNILERFSAQQFPDLHSELNLSSLELGDSALYFCASSPPDRGPGNTIYFGEGSWLTVV.

For the CDR3, the DNA is TGTGCCAGCAGCTTCACAGGGGACGTAAATAATTCACCCCTCCACTTT. This codes for CASSFTGDVNNSPLHF. This chain links TRBV7-9 with TRBJ1-6, with TRBD1 identical over 7 bases. CDR3 size: 16 residues. The V gene end was trimmed by 3 bases and the J gene end by 5 bases; junction bases not matched to a gene: 7. Germline V gene lookup returns CDR1 SEHNR and CDR2 FQNEAQ (reference sequence).

The V call is TRBV30, the J call TRBJ2-5, with D unresolved. This CDR3 spans 15 amino acids. Germline lookup yields CDR1 GTSNPN and CDR2 SVGIG (reference sequence). Trimming stripped 1 base from V and 5 bases from J, with 17 bases between. The CDR3 spells CAWSAGFESGETQYF. The CDR3 DNA is TGTGCCTGGAGTGCAGGCTTCGAGTCTGGTGAGACCCAGTACTTC. The whole variable domain, filled in from reference TRBV30 and TRBJ2-5, reads SQTIHQWPATLVQPVGSPLSLECTVEGTSNPNLYWYRQAAGRGLQLLFYSVGIGQISSEVPQNLSASRPQDRQFILSSKKLLLSDSGFYLCAWSAGFESGETQYFGPGTRLLVL.

The rearrangement uses TRBV5-4 and TRBJ1-6; no clear D gene. This CDR3 region has 15 residues. The V gene lost 0 bases and the J gene lost 1 base, with 5 bases spanning the gap. Per germline, CDR1 SGHNT and CDR2 YYREEE (reference sequence). The DNA of the CDR3 is TGTGCCAGCAGCTTGGGGGCGTCCTATAATTCACCCCTCCACTTT. Translating it yields CASSLGASYNSPLHF.

The chain links TRBV25-1 to TRBJ2-3; TRBD2 agrees at 7 bases. The CDR3 is made up of 16 amino acids. V gave up 6 bases and J gave up 5 bases; unmatched junction bases: 14. CDR1 and CDR2 from the germline V gene are MGHDK and SYGVNS. CDR3 in amino acids: CASRAGKLAGEDTQYF. The CDR3 DNA is TGTGCCAGCAGAGCGGGTAAGCTGGCGGGAGAAGATACGCAGTATTTT. Based on the CDR3 plus reference TRBV25-1 and TRBJ2-3, the full variable domain is EADIYQTPRYLVIGTGKKITLECSQTMGHDKMYWYQQDPGMELHLIHYSYGVNSTEKGDLSSESTVSRIRTEHFPLTLESARPSHTSQYLCASRAGKLAGEDTQYFGPGTRLTVL.

This clone was seen more than once but under ten times. The chain has TRBV7-8 and TRBJ2-5; D uncertain. Trimming took 4 bases from V and 3 from J, leaving 18 bases between them. Germline CDR1 and CDR2: SGHVS and FQNEAQ. This CDR3 is built from 16 residues. The CDR3 protein is CASSSSGRDNEETQYF. The CDR3 bases are TGTGCCAGCAGCTCCTCCGGCCGAGACAACGAAGAGACCCAGTACTTC.

This chain uses TRBV5-1 with TRBJ1-2; TRBD1 is a possible D gene (6 bases). V lost 5 bases, J lost 7 bases, and 18 bases lay in between. Germline V gene data show CDR1 as SGHRS and CDR2 as YFSETQ. There are 14 residues in the CDR3. CDR3 loop: CASRGDRRYIGYTF. CDR3 in DNA: TGCGCCAGCAGGGGAGACAGGCGTTACATTGGCTACACCTTC.

The chain has TRBV28 and TRBJ1-5; 9 positions match TRBD1. CDR1 and CDR2 from the germline V gene are MDHEN and SYDVKM. The CDR3 is 14 residues long. Unmatched junction bases numbered 7, after V lost 6 bases and J lost 7 bases. The CDR3: CASREQGAGQPQHF. The CDR3, as DNA: TGTGCCAGCAGGGAACAGGGGGCTGGGCAGCCCCAGCATTTT.

CDR3 sequence: CASRDRGRITDTQYF. CDR3 nucleotides: TGTGCCAGCAGAGACAGGGGGCGTATAACAGATACGCAGTATTTT. This sequence joins TRBV6-5 and TRBJ2-3; TRBD1 matches 10 bases. The germline gives CDR1 MNHEY, CDR2 SVGAGI. Trimming removed 6 bases from V and 3 bases from J; junction bases left unmatched: 6. This CDR3 contains 15 residues.

The V and J genes are TRBV5-1 and TRBJ1-1; D remains ambiguous. The germline V gene encodes CDR1 SGHRS and CDR2 YFSETQ. This CDR3 region has 11 residues. V lost 4 bases and J 4 bases, leaving 5 bases between the germline ends. CDR3 residues: CASSTGTEAFF. The CDR3 bases are TGCGCCAGCAGCACTGGCACTGAAGCTTTCTTT.

The count of this clone is one. The chain is built from TRBV1 and TRBJ2-7; TRBD2 is the table's D call and was not checked against the DNA. TRBV1 is shown as a pseudogene. The CDR3 sequence is 16 residues long. This CDR3 is CTSSQRVGLAGREQYF. The CDR3, as DNA: TGCACCAGCAGCCAACGGGTGGGACTAGCGGGGAGGGAGCAGTACTTC.

The count of this clone is one. The chain is built from TRBV5-1 and TRBJ1-1, with D possibly being TRBD1 (6 bases). There are 14 residues in the CDR3. Trimming pared 4 bases from V and 3 bases from J, leaving 13 bases between. CDR1 and CDR2 from the germline V gene are SGHRS and YFSETQ. The CDR3 loop reads CASSLGTPDTEAFF. The DNA of the CDR3 is TGCGCCAGCAGCCTCGGGACACCGGACACTGAAGCTTTCTTT.

This chain links TRBV5-6 with TRBJ2-5; 8 positions agree with TRBD1. Germline CDR1 and CDR2: SGHDT and YYEEEE. The V and J ends lost 4 bases and 3 bases, in that order; junction bases with no gene match: 5. The CDR3 totals 14 residues. The CDR3 DNA reads TGTGCCAGCAGCCCGACAGGGGTTGAAGAGACCCAGTACTTC. It specifies CASSPTGVEETQYF.

This chain links TRBV3-1 (or the pseudogene TRBV3-2) with TRBJ2-1; TRBD2 matches 10 bases. CDR1 and CDR2 from the germline V gene are LGHDT and YNNKEL (reference sequence). The V segment lost 1 base and the J segment 5 bases; nucleotides outside the gene matches: 2. This CDR3 has 15 amino acids. The CDR3 region is CASSQASGGNNEQFF. The CDR3 DNA reads as TGTGCCAGCAGCCAAGCTAGCGGGGGTAACAATGAGCAGTTCTTC.